Detailed here is one TCR beta chain. The libraries were made with immunoSEQ v3. Libraries were sequenced to around 2 million read pairs (survey) or roughly 4.5-6.5 million (deep). Produced via immunoSEQ multiplex PCR; TCRdb's table is partial and in-frame only. This table holds more than 45,000 clones, roughly 80% found once. These data belong to a study of TIL therapy for anti-PD-1-resistant metastatic lung cancer. On the study more broadly: Tumors had a median PD-L1 proportion score of approximately 6%.

Time point noted: pre-treatment sample, taken before nivolumab and TIL therapy. The CDR3 is 16 residues long. Per the germline V gene, CDR1 is LGHNA and CDR2 is YNFKEQ. Trimming removed 1 base from V and 4 bases from J; junction bases left unmatched: 7. The sequences come from blood, collected at baseline. The TCR originated in a person aged 25-80 years with non-small cell lung cancer. The chain has TRBV4-2 and TRBJ1-1; 9 bases are a match to TRBD1. The CDR3 is CASSQARTGEVTEAFF. CDR3 sequence (DNA): TGTGCCAGCAGCCAAGCCCGGACAGGGGAGGTCACTGAAGCTTTCTTT.